A selection of T cell receptor beta chains follows, all from one sample in a study of identical twins. TCRdb analysed the 5' RACE reads with MiXCR anew, one entry per CDR3 protein. The sample includes 500,000 or so distinct CDR3 sequences, approximately 15% seen only once; the top ten take 0.52%. The sample was also linked to a second study, of yellow fever vaccine responses in identical twins.

Sequencing was carried out using CD4+ T cells sorted from blood. Every receptor here comes from a woman aged 18-30 years in good health. The CDR3 runs from the conserved cysteine through the conserved F or W. The order of the fields is clone size, V gene, J gene, D gene, CDR3 DNA, CDR3 protein. D genes are given only for firm matches. Size is omitted from some rows. Given values are once, few, many or a class for expanded clones.

few,TRBV6-2/TRBV6-3,TRBJ2-2,-,TGTGCCAGCATCTCACCCACTCGGAGAACCGGGGAGCTGTTTTTT,CASISPTRRTGELFF
few,TRBV29-1,TRBJ2-5,-,TGCAGCGGCCGGGACAATGGGCCCCAAGAGACCCAGTACTTC,CSGRDNGPQETQYF
-,TRBV20-1,TRBJ2-7,-,TGCAGTGCTAGAGATGTAGTCAGGAGCTCCTACGAGCAGTACTTC,CSARDVVRSSYEQYF
-,TRBV20-1,TRBJ2-1,-,TGCAGTGCTAGAGATCCCCGGGGGGCCGTCAATGAGCAGTTCTTC,CSARDPRGAVNEQFF
-,TRBV27,TRBJ2-3,-,TGTGCCAGCAAGCAGGCGGGCGCAACTCATACGCAGTATTTT,CASKQAGATHTQYF
-,TRBV2,TRBJ1-4,-,TGTGCCAGCAGTTTGAGGACGGCTACTAATGAAAAACTGTTTTTT,CASSLRTATNEKLFF
-,TRBV6-5,TRBJ2-3,-,TGTGCCAGCACCTTACCTCCAGATACGCAGTATTTT,CASTLPPDTQYF
-,TRBV12-3/TRBV12-4,TRBJ1-1,-,TGTGCCAGCAGTAAGGGACCAGGGGTTATTGAAGCTTTCTTT,CASSKGPGVIEAFF
-,TRBV10-3,TRBJ2-2,-,TGTGCCACTATCCCCCCGGATGGAACTGTCGGGGAGCTGTTTTTT,CATIPPDGTVGELFF
-,TRBV4-2,TRBJ1-5,-,TGTGCCAGCAGCCAAGGTACCCTGGGGGTCAAGCAGCCCCAGCATTTT,CASSQGTLGVKQPQHF
few,TRBV4-3,TRBJ2-7,TRBD2,TGCGCCAGCAGCCGCTCTGGACTAGCGGGAGATTTCGAGCAGTACTTC,CASSRSGLAGDFEQYF
-,TRBV28,TRBJ2-7,TRBD2,TGTGCCAGCAGTCGGCTAGCGGGGCTCTACGAGCAGTACTTC,CASSRLAGLYEQYF
-,TRBV10-3,TRBJ2-5,-,TGTGCCAGCCGGAGTCAAGAGACCCAGTACTTC,CASRSQETQYF